These 22 T cell receptor beta chains share one sample of origin, sequenced in a study of blood T cell repertoires in COVID-19. Clones were read by immunoSEQ multiplex PCR, and TCRdb kept only the in-frame ones, dropping some. Of roughly 57,000 clones in the sample, approximately 87% were seen once. The sample comprised peripheral blood. The source of these receptors is a man aged 55 to 70 with active or convalescent COVID-19.

The chain carries TRBV6-5 and TRBJ1-1, with unresolved D. The CDR3 has 16 amino acids. With 0 bases removed from V and 3 bases from J, the gap between germline ends came to 14 bases. CDR1 and CDR2 from the germline V gene are MNHEY and SVGAGI. This CDR3 reads CASSYSRYSTYTEAFF. The DNA for the CDR3 is TGTGCCAGCAGTTACTCCCGCTACAGCACTTACACTGAAGCTTTCTTT.

J is TRBJ2-3 and V is TRBV5-1; 8 nucleotides align to TRBD2. Germline CDR1 reads SGHRS; CDR2 reads YFSETQ. The V and J ends lost 4 bases and 3 bases, in that order; junction bases with no gene match: 1. The CDR3 is made up of 13 amino acids. The CDR3 DNA is TGCGCCAGCAGCCGACTAGCGACAGATACGCAGTATTTT. Residues: CASSRLATDTQYF.

This clone was seen a single time. The V gene is TRBV3-1 (or the pseudogene TRBV3-2), the J gene TRBJ2-3; 8 bases agree with TRBD1. After removal of 5 bases from V and 0 bases from J, the junction contained 4 bases not matched to a gene. CDR1 LGHDT and CDR2 YNNKEL come from the germline V gene (reference sequence). This CDR3 comprises 15 residues. CDR3 DNA sequence: TGTGCCAGCAGCTTCCGGGACAGGAGCACAGATACGCAGTATTTT. Its protein is CASSFRDRSTDTQYF.

V and J are TRBV29-1 and TRBJ2-4; 9 positions match TRBD1. Germline CDR1 and CDR2: SQVTM and ANQGSEA. With 7 bases clipped from V and 4 bases from J, the junction kept 8 bases outside the gene matches. The CDR3 contains 14 residues. This CDR3 reads CSGKDRGAKNIQYF. CDR3 DNA: TGCAGCGGAAAGGACAGGGGAGCTAAAAACATTCAGTACTTC.

The CDR3 DNA sequence: TGTGCCAGCAGCCCGAGCCTTAATTCACCCCTCCACTTT. It encodes CASSPSLNSPLHF. The rearrangement joins TRBV14 to TRBJ1-6; D is unclear. This CDR3 has 13 residues. With 4 bases removed from V and 6 bases from J, the gap between germline ends came to 7 bases. Germline V gene data show CDR1 as SGHDN and CDR2 as FVKESK.

The chain couples TRBV5-1 to TRBJ2-7; 10 bases match TRBD1. The trim removed 4 bases at V and 3 bases at J, leaving 7 bases unmatched. The CDR3 is made up of 15 amino acids. Germline V lookup: CDR1 SGHRS, CDR2 YFSETQ. The CDR3: CASSPTGGRGYEQYF. The DNA of the CDR3 is TGCGCCAGCAGCCCGACAGGGGGCCGAGGCTACGAGCAGTACTTC.

The V gene is TRBV7-9, the J gene TRBJ1-2; 7 nucleotides match TRBD1. With 6 bases clipped from V and 4 bases from J, the junction kept 11 bases outside the gene matches. Germline V lookup: CDR1 SEHNR, CDR2 FQNEAQ (reference sequence). The CDR3 is 15 amino acids. CDR3 DNA: TGTGCCAGCAGTTGCCGACAGGGCGGTACCTATGGCTACACCTTC. Its translation: CASSCRQGGTYGYTF.

The V gene is TRBV6-1, the J gene TRBJ1-1; 9 bases agree with TRBD1. This CDR3 contains 15 residues. Germline values: CDR1 MNHNS, CDR2 SASEGT. Trimming cost V 3 bases and J 5 bases; bases outside gene matches: 7. CDR3 DNA sequence: TGTGCCAGCAGTGAGGCCGGGACAGGGAATACTGAAGCTTTCTTT. It translates to CASSEAGTGNTEAFF.

The rearrangement links TRBV5-1 to TRBJ2-2; tentative D call: TRBD2 (5 bases). Germline CDR1 reads SGHRS; CDR2 reads YFSETQ. The CDR3 runs to 14 residues. Trimming took off 2 bases at V and 1 base at J, with 6 bases between the two ends. CDR3 sequence: CASSFSGNTGELFF. Written as DNA, the CDR3 is TGCGCCAGCAGCTTCAGCGGGAACACCGGGGAGCTGTTTTTT.

V and J are TRBV25-1 and TRBJ2-2, with 14 bases lining up with TRBD2. The CDR3 totals 18 residues. V dropped 9 bases and J dropped 3; count of bases not matched to a gene: 12. Germline CDR1 is MGHDK and CDR2 is SYGVNS. The CDR3 sequence: CASGLGLAGGKDTGELFF. CDR3 in DNA: TGTGCCAGTGGACTAGGACTAGCGGGAGGAAAGGACACCGGGGAGCTGTTTTTT.

The chain is built from TRBV3-1 (or the pseudogene TRBV3-2) and TRBJ2-2; 8 bases are a match to TRBD1. The V gene end was trimmed by 4 bases and the J gene end by 11 bases; junction bases not matched to a gene: 9. The CDR3 totals 14 residues. The germline CDR1 and CDR2 sequences are LGHDT and YNNKEL (reference sequence). Here the CDR3 reads CASSPQTGARELFF. CDR3 nucleotide sequence: TGTGCCAGCAGCCCACAGACAGGGGCGAGAGAGCTGTTTTTT.

The rearrangement joins TRBV5-1 to TRBJ1-5; D ambiguous. Germline CDR1 is SGHRS and CDR2 is YFSETQ. The CDR3 is made up of 13 amino acids. Trimming pared 0 bases from V and 3 bases from J, leaving 4 bases between. CDR3 nucleotide sequence: TGCGCCAGCAGCTTGGACAACAATCAGCCCCAGCATTTT. This codes for CASSLDNNQPQHF.

The rearrangement joins TRBV5-1 to TRBJ1-1; D unclear. Trimming pared 1 base from V and 3 bases from J, leaving 13 bases between. CDR3 length equals 15 residues. Per the germline V gene, CDR1 is SGHRS and CDR2 is YFSETQ. CDR3 loop: CASSLRGLKDTEAFF. The CDR3 nucleotides read TGCGCCAGCAGCTTGCGTGGACTGAAAGACACTGAAGCTTTCTTT.

The chain is built from TRBV7-8 and TRBJ2-1; TRBD2 might be the D (6 bases). V dropped 5 bases and J dropped 2 bases, with 16 bases sitting between them. The CDR3 has 16 amino acids. Germline V gives CDR1 SGHVS, CDR2 FQNEAQ. The CDR3 is CASSPRRDFPYNEQFF. DNA for the CDR3: TGTGCCAGCAGCCCCCGACGGGACTTTCCCTACAATGAGCAGTTCTTC.

CDR3 sequence: CASSDERQGPYF. Here the CDR3 DNA reads TGTGCCAGCAGTGACGAGAGACAGGGGCCGTACTTC. The chain couples TRBV6-2 or TRBV6-3 to TRBJ2-7; TRBD1 aligns across 8 bases. J gave up 12 bases and V 5 bases, and 9 bases lay outside the gene matches. This CDR3 has 12 amino acids. Germline V lookup: CDR1 MNHEY, CDR2 SVGEGT.

J is TRBJ2-2 and V is TRBV19, with a possible D match to TRBD2 (6 bases). Germline CDR1 LNHDA, CDR2 SQIVND (reference sequence). Trimming pared 4 bases from V and 6 bases from J, leaving 15 bases between. The CDR3 consists of 15 residues. The CDR3 DNA is TGTGCCAGTAGTACGATCGGAGGGGTAGCCGGGGAGCTGTTTTTT. Residues: CASSTIGGVAGELFF.

V gene TRBV11-2 combines with J gene TRBJ2-1, with D tentatively TRBD1 (5 bases). CDR3 length: 15 amino acids. Trimming removed 1 base from V and 1 base from J, with 8 bases in between. Germline lookup yields CDR1 SGHAT and CDR2 FQNNGV. This CDR3 is CASSLVQGSYNEQFF. In nucleotides, the CDR3 is TGTGCCAGCAGCTTAGTTCAGGGATCCTACAATGAGCAGTTCTTC. The full variable domain, rest sourced from reference TRBV11-2 and TRBJ2-1, is EAGVAQSPRYKIIEKRQSVAFWCNPISGHATLYWYQQILGQGPKLLIQFQNNGVVDDSQLPKDRFSAERLKGVDSTLKIQPAKLEDSAVYLCASSLVQGSYNEQFFGPGTRLTVL.

The chain carries TRBV3-1 (or the pseudogene TRBV3-2) and TRBJ1-3, with D unresolved. This CDR3 is built from 16 residues. V lost 1 base and J 4 bases, leaving 14 bases between the germline ends. CDR1 LGHDT and CDR2 YNNKEL come from the germline V gene (reference sequence). CDR3 sequence reads: CASSQVVQVTGNTIYF. Written as DNA, the CDR3 is TGTGCCAGCAGCCAAGTGGTCCAGGTGACGGGAAACACCATATATTTT.

This sequence joins TRBV27 and TRBJ2-1; 10 bases fit TRBD1. CDR1 is MNHEY, CDR2 SMNVEV, per germline (reference sequence). The CDR3 has 17 residues. After removal of 5 bases from V and 0 bases from J, the junction contained 7 bases not matched to a gene. DNA for the CDR3: TGTGCCAGCAGTCACGGACAGGGGGACCCCTCCTACAATGAGCAGTTCTTC. As protein: CASSHGQGDPSYNEQFF.

The rearrangement uses TRBV5-1 and TRBJ2-7; 9 bases agree with TRBD2. CDR1 SGHRS and CDR2 YFSETQ come from the germline V gene. The CDR3 is 15 amino acids. Trimming took 2 bases from V and 3 from J; bases not matched to a gene: 6. CDR3 bases: TGCGCCAGCAGCTTAAATAGCGGGGGAGACTACGAGCAGTACTTC. It specifies CASSLNSGGDYEQYF.

This clone was observed a few times. The chain has TRBV5-6 and TRBJ1-2; 9 nucleotides agree with TRBD1. Losses at the gene ends were 4 bases for V and 7 bases for J; bases not matched to a gene: 8. The CDR3 spans 14 residues. Germline V lookup: CDR1 SGHDT, CDR2 YYEEEE. The CDR3 nucleotides read TGTGCCAGCAGCCTGACAGGGGGGCTAGGTGGCTACACCTTC. The encoded protein is CASSLTGGLGGYTF.

The V and J genes are TRBV25-1 and TRBJ1-5, with D maybe TRBD1 (5 bases). Deletions cut 6 bases from V and 4 bases from J, with 13 bases between. The CDR3 covers 14 residues. The germline V gene has CDR1 MGHDK and CDR2 SYGVNS. The CDR3 DNA is TGTGCCAGCAGCCAGGGCGGACCTAATCAGCCCCAGCATTTT. It is translated as CASSQGGPNQPQHF.